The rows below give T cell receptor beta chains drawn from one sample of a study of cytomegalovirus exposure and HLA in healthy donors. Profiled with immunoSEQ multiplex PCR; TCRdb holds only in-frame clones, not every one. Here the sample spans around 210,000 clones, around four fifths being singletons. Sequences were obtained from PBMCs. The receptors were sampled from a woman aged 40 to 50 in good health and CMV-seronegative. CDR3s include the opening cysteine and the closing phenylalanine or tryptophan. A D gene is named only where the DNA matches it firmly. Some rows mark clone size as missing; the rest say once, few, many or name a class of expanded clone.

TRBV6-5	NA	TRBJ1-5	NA	CASSSVMSNQPQHF	TGTGCCAGCAGTTCTGTAATGAGCAATCAGCCCCAGCATTTT
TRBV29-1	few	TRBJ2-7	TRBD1	CSVEDHDRAEQYF	TGCAGCGTTGAAGATCACGACAGGGCCGAGCAGTACTTC
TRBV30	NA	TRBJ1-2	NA	CAWNIPGSMEGYTF	TGTGCCTGGAACATACCAGGGTCCATGGAAGGCTACACCTTC
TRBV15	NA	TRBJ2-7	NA	CATSSDWSGEQYF	TGTGCCACCAGCAGTGATTGGTCGGGCGAGCAGTACTTC
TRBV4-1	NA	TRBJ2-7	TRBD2	CASSQDEGLAIYEQYF	TGCGCCAGCAGCCAAGACGAGGGACTAGCTATCTACGAGCAGTACTTC
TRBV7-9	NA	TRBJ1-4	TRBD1	CASSAGTGGIEKLFF	TGTGCCAGCAGCGCCGGGACAGGGGGCATTGAAAAACTGTTTTTT
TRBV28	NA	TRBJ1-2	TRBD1	CASSPGTVKRGYTF	TGTGCCAGCAGTCCCGGGACAGTGAAGCGTGGCTACACCTTC
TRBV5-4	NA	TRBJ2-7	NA	CASSPKSGVYEQYF	TGTGCCAGCAGCCCCAAGAGCGGCGTCTACGAGCAGTACTTC
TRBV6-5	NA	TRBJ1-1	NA	CASRYTREGTEAFF	TGTGCCAGCAGGTATACTCGGGAGGGCACTGAAGCTTTCTTT
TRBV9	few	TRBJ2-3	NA	CASSVLSGGADTQYF	TGTGCCAGCAGCGTTCTCTCTGGGGGCGCAGATACGCAGTATTTT
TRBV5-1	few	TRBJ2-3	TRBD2	CASSLVAGTSTDTQYF	TGCGCCAGCAGCTTGGTAGCGGGGACCTCCACAGATACGCAGTATTTT
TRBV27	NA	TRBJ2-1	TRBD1	CASSLRPATGTGFSNEQFF	TGTGCCAGCAGTTTAAGGCCCGCGACGGGGACAGGATTTTCCAATGAGCAGTTCTTC
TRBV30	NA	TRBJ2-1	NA	CAWSLASPDEQFF	TGTGCCTGGAGTTTAGCTAGCCCCGATGAGCAGTTCTTC
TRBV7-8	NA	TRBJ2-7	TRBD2	CASILAGVGEQYF	TGTGCCAGCATCCTAGCGGGAGTGGGCGAGCAGTACTTC
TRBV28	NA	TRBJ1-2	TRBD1	CASRGGHEIYGYTF	TGTGCCAGCAGAGGGGGCCATGAAATCTATGGCTACACCTTC
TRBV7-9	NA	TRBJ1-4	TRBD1	CASSPSGTGEGKLFF	TGTGCCAGCAGCCCATCCGGGACAGGGGAGGGAAAACTGTTTTTT
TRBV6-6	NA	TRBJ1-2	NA	CASSYMGSANGYTF	TGTGCCAGCAGTTACATGGGCTCGGCGAATGGCTACACCTTC
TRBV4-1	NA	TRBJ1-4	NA	CASSQDVWGQREKLFF	TGCGCCAGCAGCCAAGATGTCTGGGGCCAGAGGGAAAAACTGTTTTTT
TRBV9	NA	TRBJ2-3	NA	CASSGLRVDGTQYF	TGTGCCAGCAGCGGACTCAGGGTTGACGGTACGCAGTATTTT
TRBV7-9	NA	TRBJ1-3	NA	CASSSSTSSGNTIYF	TGTGCCAGCAGCTCGTCCACGAGCTCTGGAAACACCATATATTTT
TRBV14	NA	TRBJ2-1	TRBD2	CASSTQGTSGRSEQFF	TGTGCCAGCAGCACCCAAGGGACTAGCGGGAGAAGTGAGCAGTTCTTC
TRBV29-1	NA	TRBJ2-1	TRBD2	CSVLTSGGNEQFF	TGCAGCGTTTTGACTAGCGGGGGGAATGAGCAGTTCTTC
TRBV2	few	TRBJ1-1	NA	CASRQGGTEAFF	TGTGCCAGCAGGCAGGGAGGCACTGAAGCTTTCTTT
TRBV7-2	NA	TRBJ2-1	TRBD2	CASSPLAGDGEQFF	TGTGCCAGCAGCCCCCTAGCGGGAGACGGTGAGCAGTTCTTC
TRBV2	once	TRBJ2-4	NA	CASSRRAILAKNIQYF	TGTGCCAGCAGTAGGAGGGCCATCTTAGCCAAAAACATTCAGTACTTC
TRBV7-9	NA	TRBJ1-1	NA	CASSLAQNTEAFF	TGTGCCAGCAGCTTAGCTCAGAACACTGAAGCTTTCTTT